This T cell receptor beta chain was sequenced during a study of blood T cells in healthy people across ages. General study points: In older individuals, TCR beta diversity per million T cells was lower, falling roughly linearly with age.

The CDR3 totals 11 residues. Trimming shortened V by 3 bases and J by 10 bases, and 13 bases separated the two germline ends. The germline V gene encodes CDR1 DFQATT and CDR2 SNEGSKA (reference sequence). With a J-beta primer mix and a sample-barcoded 5' primer, a second PCR ran about 6 to 11 cycles. Using its own MiXCR run on the 5' RACE reads, TCRdb lists one record per CDR3 protein. Of 1.5 million to 2 million distinct CDR3 sequences listed, about 50% are singletons. About this clonotype itself: Antigen specificity is unknown.

The sequence was collected from a woman in her 40s in good health. The V call is TRBV20-1, the J call TRBJ2-7; D perhaps matches TRBD2 (6 bases). Sequenced input: blood. The chain's CDR3 is CSARGRRDQYF. As DNA, the CDR3 is TGCAGTGCTAGGGGTAGGCGGGACCAGTACTTC.